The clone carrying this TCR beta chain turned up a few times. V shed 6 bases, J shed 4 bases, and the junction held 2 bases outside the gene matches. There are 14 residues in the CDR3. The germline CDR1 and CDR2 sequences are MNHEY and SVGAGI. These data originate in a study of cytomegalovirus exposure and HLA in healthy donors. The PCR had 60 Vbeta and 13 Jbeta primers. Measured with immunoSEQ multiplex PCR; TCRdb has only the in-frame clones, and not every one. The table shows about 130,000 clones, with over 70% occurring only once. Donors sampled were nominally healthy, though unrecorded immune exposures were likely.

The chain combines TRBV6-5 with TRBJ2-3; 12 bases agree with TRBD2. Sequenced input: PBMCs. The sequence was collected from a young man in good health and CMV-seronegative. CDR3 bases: TGTGCCAGCAGACTAGCGGGAGGATCAGATACGCAGTATTTT. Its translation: CASRLAGGSDTQYF.